Here is one T cell receptor (beta chain) with its context. As yet, its antigen is unknown. Generated by immunoSEQ multiplex PCR, the TCRdb table keeps only in-frame clones and is missing some. The sample yields over 85,000 clones, 88% seen once. These data come from a study of T cell responses to AZD1222 COVID-19 vaccine. Study-level information: Second doses were pooled across both intervals (about 4 or about 12 weeks). Study results and limitations: Researchers took repertoire samples only after the peak T cell response had come.

This CDR3 region has 14 residues. Trimming removed 0 bases from V and 6 bases from J, with 12 bases in between. Germline CDR1 and CDR2: SGHRS and YFSETQ. This receptor was taken from an adult in good health. The sequenced sample was peripheral blood, obtained on day 0 of AZD1222 vaccination. The genes are TRBV5-1 and TRBJ1-2; D is perhaps TRBD1 (6 bases). The CDR3 region is CASSLAGQGNGYTF. The CDR3 DNA reads TGCGCCAGCAGCTTGGCTGGGCAGGGGAATGGCTACACCTTC.